The clone carrying this T cell receptor beta chain was detected once. Antigen specificity is unknown. Here immunoSEQ multiplex PCR was the method, and the copy in TCRdb shows in-frame clones only, minus some. The profile shows 2 million to 2.5 million clones, just over 90% of them singletons. This sample is part of a study of shared clonotypes between healthy human individuals. Findings and limits, study-wide: Some clonotypes were shared by all four sorted-subset donors, while others were not shared. The non-shared ones had lower generation probabilities than the shared ones.

Every one of the donors was a Caucasian adult that lived in Nashville, Tennessee. CD4+ cell separation produced CD45RA+ naive and CD45RA-negative memory subsets. Sequencing was carried out using naive CD4+ T cells from PBMCs. Stated subset: CD45RA+ positively selected. The receptor comes from a man aged 18-30 years in good health. Some clones in this sample may be carry-over from other donors' samples.

The CDR3 DNA reads TGTGCCAGCAGCTCTAACAGGGAATACCAAGAGACCCAGTACTTC. Translated, it gives CASSSNREYQETQYF. The chain carries TRBV7-8 and TRBJ2-5; TRBD1 is a possible D gene (6 bases). The germline gives CDR1 SGHVS, CDR2 FQNEAQ. Trimming left V 4 bases short and J 0 bases short, with 12 bases between. The CDR3 extends over 15 amino acids.